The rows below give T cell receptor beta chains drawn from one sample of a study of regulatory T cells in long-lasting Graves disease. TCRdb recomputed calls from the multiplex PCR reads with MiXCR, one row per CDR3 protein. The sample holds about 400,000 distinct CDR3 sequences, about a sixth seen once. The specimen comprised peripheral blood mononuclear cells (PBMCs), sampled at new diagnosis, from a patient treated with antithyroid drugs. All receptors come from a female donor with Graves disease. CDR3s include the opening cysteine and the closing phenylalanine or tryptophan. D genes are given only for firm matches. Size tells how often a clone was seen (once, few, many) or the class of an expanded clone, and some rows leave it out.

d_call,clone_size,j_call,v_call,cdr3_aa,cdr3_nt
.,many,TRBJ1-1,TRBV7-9,CASRPGHNEAFF,TGTGCCAGCAGGCCGGGACACAACGAAGCTTTCTTT
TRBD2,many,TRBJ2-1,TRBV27,CASSLLAGVRNEQFF,TGTGCCAGCAGTCTACTAGCGGGAGTCCGCAATGAGCAGTTCTTC
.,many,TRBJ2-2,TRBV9,CASSPQPANTGELFF,TGTGCCAGCAGCCCCCAACCTGCGAACACCGGGGAGCTGTTTTTT
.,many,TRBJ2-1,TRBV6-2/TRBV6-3,CASRLNSGVTDYNEQFF,TGTGCCAGCAGACTTAACTCCGGGGTTACTGACTACAATGAGCAGTTCTTC
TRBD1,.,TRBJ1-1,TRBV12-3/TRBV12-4,CASTPIPGQEQF,TGTGCCAGCACTCCTATCCCGGGACAGGAGCAATTT
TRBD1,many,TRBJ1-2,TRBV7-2,CASSSTGNYGYTF,TGTGCCAGCAGCTCGACAGGGAACTATGGCTACACCTTC
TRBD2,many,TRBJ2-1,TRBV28,CASSSPRGRDPRSYNEQFF,TGTGCCAGCAGTTCCCCGCGCGGGAGGGACCCCCGCTCCTACAATGAGCAGTTCTTC
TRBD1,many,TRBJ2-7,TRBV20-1,CSASALGDRATYEQYF,TGCAGTGCTAGCGCCCTAGGGGACAGGGCCACCTACGAGCAGTACTTC
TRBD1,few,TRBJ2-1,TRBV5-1,CASTPGQPDNEQFF,TGCGCCAGCACCCCGGGACAGCCAGACAATGAGCAGTTCTTC
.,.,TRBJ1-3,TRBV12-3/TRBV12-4,CADRAADTIYF,TGTGCCGACCGGGCAGCGGACACCATATATTTT
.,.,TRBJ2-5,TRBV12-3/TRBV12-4,CASSNLGLRETQYF,TGTGCCAGCAGTAATCTGGGGTTGAGGGAGACCCAGTACTTC
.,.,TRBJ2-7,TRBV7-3,CASSSNRTGTGPYEQYF,TGTGCCAGCAGCTCTAACAGGACCGGGACGGGCCCCTACGAGCAGTACTTC
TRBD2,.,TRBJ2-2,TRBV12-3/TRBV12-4,CASSNRWTSWGFTGELFF,TGTGCCAGCAGTAACCGCTGGACTAGCTGGGGTTTCACCGGGGAGCTGTTTTTT
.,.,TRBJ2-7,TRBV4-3,CASSASGSKYEQYF,TGCGCCAGCAGCGCCTCCGGGAGCAAGTACGAGCAGTACTTC
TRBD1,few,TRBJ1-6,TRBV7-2,CASSRDSTYNSPLHF,TGTGCCAGCAGCAGGGACAGCACCTATAATTCACCCCTCCACTTT
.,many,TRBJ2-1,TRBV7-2,CASSPAGRTNEQFF,TGTGCCAGCAGCCCTGCGGGGAGAACCAATGAGCAGTTCTTC
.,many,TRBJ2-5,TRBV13,CASSFRGDPSETQYF,TGTGCCAGCAGCTTTAGAGGGGACCCTTCAGAGACCCAGTACTTC
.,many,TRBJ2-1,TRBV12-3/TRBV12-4,CASPTGGNEQFF,TGTGCCAGCCCAACTGGGGGCAATGAGCAGTTCTTC
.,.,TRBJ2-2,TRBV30,CAWSKGGRDTGELFF,TGTGCCTGGAGTAAGGGGGGGAGGGATACCGGGGAGCTGTTTTTT
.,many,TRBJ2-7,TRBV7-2,CASSLLGASHEQYF,TGTGCCAGCAGCTTATTAGGGGCGAGCCACGAGCAGTACTTC
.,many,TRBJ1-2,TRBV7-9,CASSLALGENYGYTF,TGTGCCAGCAGCTTAGCGCTGGGGGAGAACTATGGCTACACCTTC
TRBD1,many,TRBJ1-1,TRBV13,CASSVRTGRNTEAFF,TGTGCCAGCAGCGTGCGGACAGGGCGGAACACTGAAGCTTTCTTT
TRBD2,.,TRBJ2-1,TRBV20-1,CSALEAGGLYNEQFF,TGCAGTGCTCTAGAGGCGGGAGGCCTCTACAATGAGCAGTTCTTC
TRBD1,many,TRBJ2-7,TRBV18,CASSPGGKLEQYF,TGTGCCAGCTCCCCAGGGGGTAAGCTCGAGCAGTACTTC
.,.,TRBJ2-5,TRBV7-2,CASSLGQIVETQYF,TGTGCCAGCAGCTTAGGCCAGATAGTCGAGACCCAGTACTTC
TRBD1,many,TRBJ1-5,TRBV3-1,CASSQAGGNQPQHF,TGTGCCAGCAGCCAAGCAGGGGGAAATCAGCCCCAGCATTTT
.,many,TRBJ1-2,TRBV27,CASSPGEGVRDGYTF,TGTGCCAGCAGTCCAGGGGAGGGGGTACGAGATGGCTACACCTTC
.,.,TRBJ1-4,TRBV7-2,CASSLVSWEAKEKLFF,TGTGCCAGCAGCTTAGTATCCTGGGAGGCTAAAGAAAAACTGTTTTTT
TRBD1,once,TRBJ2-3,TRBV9,CASSDPSGGGDPQYF,TGTGCCAGCAGCGACCCTTCAGGGGGCGGTGATCCGCAGTATTTT
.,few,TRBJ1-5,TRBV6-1,CASSTFRGSNQPQHF,TGTGCCAGCAGTACCTTCCGGGGCTCTAATCAGCCCCAGCATTTT
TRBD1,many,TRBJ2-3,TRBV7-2,CASSTHSGTGTDTQYF,TGTGCCAGCAGCACCCATTCCGGGACAGGGACAGATACGCAGTATTTT
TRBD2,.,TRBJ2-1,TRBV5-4,CASSQEQYTSGSGGNEQFF,TGTGCCAGCAGCCAAGAGCAGTATACTAGCGGGAGTGGAGGGAATGAGCAGTTCTTC
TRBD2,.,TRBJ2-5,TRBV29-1,CSVEDLGLAGLAGGGETQYF,TGCAGCGTTGAAGATCTGGGGCTAGCGGGACTAGCGGGGGGCGGCGAGACCCAGTACTTC
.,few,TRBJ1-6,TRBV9,CASSVGGLSSYNSPLHF,TGTGCCAGCAGCGTAGGAGGGCTTAGCTCCTATAATTCACCCCTCCACTTT
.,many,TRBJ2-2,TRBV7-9,CASSPVGELFF,TGTGCCAGCAGCCCCGTCGGGGAGCTGTTTTTT
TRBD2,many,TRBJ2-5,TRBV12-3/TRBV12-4,CASSLWVGLGLKTQYF,TGTGCCAGCAGCTTATGGGTTGGACTAGGGTTGAAGACCCAGTACTTC
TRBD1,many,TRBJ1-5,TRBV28,CASSLRQGGQPQHF,TGTGCCAGCAGTTTACGACAGGGCGGTCAGCCCCAGCATTTT
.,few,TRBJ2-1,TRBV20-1,CSATGPTRYNEQFF,TGCAGTGCTACCGGGCCGACGAGATACAATGAGCAGTTCTTC
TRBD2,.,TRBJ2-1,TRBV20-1,CSAPGRGRRREQFF,TGCAGTGCTCCGGGGCGGGGGAGGCGCCGGGAGCAGTTCTTC
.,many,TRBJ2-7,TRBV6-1,CASSPYPSSYEQYF,TGTGCCAGCAGTCCATACCCTAGCTCCTACGAGCAGTACTTC
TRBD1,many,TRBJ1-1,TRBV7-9,CASSLEGTVTEAFF,TGTGCCAGCAGCTTAGAAGGGACAGTCACTGAAGCTTTCTTT
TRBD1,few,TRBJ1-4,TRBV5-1,CASSLRWTGQDEKLFF,TGCGCCAGCAGCTTGCGATGGACAGGGCAAGATGAAAAACTGTTTTTT
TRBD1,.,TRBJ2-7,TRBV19,CASRLGTGTYEQYF,TGTGCCAGTAGACTCGGGACAGGGACGTACGAGCAGTACTTC
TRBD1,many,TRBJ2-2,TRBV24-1,CATSDNRGANANTGELFF,TGTGCCACCAGTGATAACAGGGGGGCAAACGCGAACACCGGGGAGCTGTTTTTT
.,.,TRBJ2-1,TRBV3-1,CASSQAKTRDEQFF,TGTGCCAGCAGCCAAGCCAAAACGAGGGATGAGCAGTTCTTC
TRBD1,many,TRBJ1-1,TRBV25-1,CASRGEGAVSTEAFF,TGTGCCAGCAGGGGGGAGGGGGCCGTGAGTACTGAAGCTTTCTTT